The clone carrying this TCR beta chain was counted at least ten times. As yet, its antigen is unknown. The sample belongs to a study of T cells in Graves' hyperthyroidism and ophthalmopathy. Study findings and constraints: Blood also contained most expanded thyroid clonotypes above 0.001.

This CDR3 has 15 residues. Trimming removed 6 bases at V and 0 bases at J, with 15 bases between. The germline CDR1 and CDR2 sequences are MDHEN and SYDVKM. It was RNA transcripts that yielded the amplified TCR beta CDR3 regions. During a first-round RT-PCR of the TCR CDR3, the HTBI primer set was used. TCRdb re-analysed the multiplex PCR reads in MiXCR, keeping a single row per CDR3 protein. Here the sample spans 550,000 to 650,000 distinct CDR3 sequences, approximately 15% being singletons. This TCR was recovered from a woman in her forties with Graves' hyperthyroidism. The sequencing input was blood. The chain links TRBV28 to TRBJ2-7; D unresolved. The CDR3 nucleotides read TGTGCCAGCAGCCCCCCCGGATCCAACTCCTACGAGCAGTACTTC. Translated, it gives CASSPPGSNSYEQYF.